One and the same sample provided the 5 T cell receptor beta chains below, sequenced in a study of control samples from healthy donors and cancer patients. Sequenced by immunoSEQ multiplex PCR; TCRdb stores in-frame clones only, minus some. The repertoire includes around 85,000 clones, around 90% of them detected once, and approximately 7.6% sits in the top ten. Source material: blood. The receptors were sampled from a woman in her sixties or seventies in good health.

Concerning this clone itself: The same CDR3 arises from other DNA sequences in this sample as well. The chain has TRBV18 and TRBJ2-7; D unresolved. The CDR3 is 15 amino acids. Trimming took 0 bases from V and 1 from J, leaving 10 bases between them. Germline V lookup: CDR1 KGHSH, CDR2 LQKENI. CDR3 coding DNA: TGTGCCAGCTCACCACCAGGTTCTCTTTCCTACGAGCAGTACTTC. Its translation is CASSPPGSLSYEQYF.

This clone has just a few counts. This chain links TRBV2 with TRBJ2-2; perhaps TRBD2 as D (5 bases). The CDR3 loop spans 15 amino acids. Trimming pared 3 bases from V and 4 bases from J, leaving 12 bases between. The V gene's germline CDR1 is SNHLY and CDR2 FYNNEI. CDR3 sequence reads: CASSEYGVGTGELFF. The CDR3 region has the DNA TGTGCCAGCAGTGAGTACGGGGTTGGCACCGGGGAGCTGTTTTTT.

DNA for the CDR3: TGTGCCAGCAGCTCCGGACTGGACCTAGGCTATGGCTACACCTTC. As protein: CASSSGLDLGYGYTF. This chain uses TRBV5-5 with TRBJ1-2; no definite D call. The CDR3 length is 15 residues. The V end was cut by 3 bases, the J end by 4 bases, with 16 bases between. The germline CDR1 and CDR2 sequences are SGHKS and YYEKEE (reference sequence).

The J gene is TRBJ2-3, the V gene TRBV19; 10 bases align to TRBD2. Germline V gene sequence: CDR1 LNHDA, CDR2 SQIVND (reference sequence). This CDR3 region has 15 residues. Trimming took 3 bases from V and 6 from J; bases not matched to a gene: 6. The CDR3 DNA sequence: TGTGCCAGTAGTATTAGCGGGGGGCTCGGGGATACGCAGTATTTT. Amino acid sequence: CASSISGGLGDTQYF.

The V gene is TRBV27, the J gene TRBJ2-7; D gene uncertain. The germline V gene encodes CDR1 MNHEY and CDR2 SMNVEV (reference sequence). CDR3 length: 15 amino acids. With 6 bases removed from V and 1 base from J, the gap between germline ends came to 16 bases. The CDR3 sequence: CASSPRAYGSYEQYF. In DNA, the CDR3 is TGTGCCAGCAGCCCGCGCGCCTATGGGTCCTACGAGCAGTACTTC.